This TCR beta chain was recorded in a study of radiation and T cells in renal cell carcinoma. Across the study: Nephrectomy followed 15 Gy stereotactic body radiation by 4 weeks. Findings and caveats of the study: Without pretreatment biopsies, baseline tumor clonotype presence was undetermined. From baseline, blood top tumor clonotypes peaked at 2 weeks post-radiation.

Time point noted: blood 2 weeks post-SBRT. Indicated treatment: 15 Gy SBRT to primary tumor, nephrectomy 4 weeks later. Serial blood draws occurred at baseline and 2 and 4 weeks post-SBRT. Of note for this clone: Its antigen is as yet unknown.

Germline CDR1 and CDR2: SGHTS and YDEGEE. Trimming cost V 0 bases and J 4 bases, with 10 bases left between them. The CDR3 is 15 residues long. Clones were read by immunoSEQ multiplex PCR, and TCRdb kept only the in-frame ones, dropping some. The table has roughly 130,000 clones, more than 70% seen once. This material consisted of blood, taken from a patient whose treatment included radiotherapy and nephrectomy. This receptor was taken from a woman aged 70-85 years with renal cell carcinoma. The rearrangement links TRBV5-8 to TRBJ1-4, with D perhaps TRBD1 (5 bases). The CDR3 region is CASSLAGGDNEKLFF. CDR3 coding DNA: TGTGCCAGCAGCTTGGCGGGGGGAGATAATGAAAAACTGTTTTTT.